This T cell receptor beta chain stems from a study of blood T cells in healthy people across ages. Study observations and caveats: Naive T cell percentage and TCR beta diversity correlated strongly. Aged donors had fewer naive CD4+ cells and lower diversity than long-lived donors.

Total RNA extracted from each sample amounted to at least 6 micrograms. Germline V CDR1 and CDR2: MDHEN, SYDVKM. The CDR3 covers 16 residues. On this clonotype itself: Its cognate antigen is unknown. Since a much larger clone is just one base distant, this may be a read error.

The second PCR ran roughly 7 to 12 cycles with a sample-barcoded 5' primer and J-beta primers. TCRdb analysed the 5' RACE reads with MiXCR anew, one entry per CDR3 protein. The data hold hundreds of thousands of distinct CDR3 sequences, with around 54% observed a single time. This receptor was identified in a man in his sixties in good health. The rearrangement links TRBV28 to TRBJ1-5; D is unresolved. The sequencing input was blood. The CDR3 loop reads CASSLSEGVLDQPRHF. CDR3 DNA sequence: TGTGCCAGCAGTTTATCAGAGGGTGTATTGGATCAGCCCCGGCATTTT.